Given below is one TCR beta chain in context. The target antigen is unknown. Profiling relied on immunoSEQ multiplex PCR, and the TCRdb table lists in-frame clones only, not all of them. This table holds about 110,000 clones, 85% to 95% found once. This sample was taken from a study of graft-versus-host responses after intestinal transplantation. Study-wide points: Graft-donor T cell macrochimerism in patients accompanied high graft-versus-host to host-versus-graft clonal ratios in allografts. With peak circulating GvH clone levels came an association with early post-transplant HvG declines.

The origin of this receptor is a human donor who was the organ donor for an intestinal transplant. The source material was unstimulated CD8+ T cells sorted from spleen or lymph node cells, sampled before transplant.

CDR3 region: CASSQFTGVGANVLTF. The CDR3 DNA sequence: TGTGCCAGCAGCCAGTTCACAGGGGTCGGGGCCAACGTCCTGACTTTC. The chain recombines TRBV7-2 with TRBJ2-6, with 7 bases lining up with TRBD1. V shed 5 bases and J 4 bases; nucleotides not matched to a gene: 8. The CDR3 is 16 residues long. The germline V gene encodes CDR1 SGHTA and CDR2 FQGNSA.